The rows below give T cell receptor beta chains drawn from one sample of a study of blood T cell repertoires in COVID-19. Sequenced by immunoSEQ multiplex PCR; TCRdb stores in-frame clones only, minus some. Of about 90,000 clones listed, 75% to 90% are singletons. Sequencing used peripheral blood. Receptors were obtained from a human donor in a cohort sampled during active COVID-19. The CDR3 runs from the conserved cysteine through the conserved F or W. Each record gives: D gene, J gene, V gene, clone size, CDR3 DNA, CDR3 protein. The D gene is left open where the match is weak. Clone sizes are given selectively: once, few, many, or a class where the clone is expanded.

d_gene: -
j_gene: TRBJ2-7
v_gene: TRBV29-1
abundance: -
CDR3nt: TGCAGCGTTGTCACATGGGACACGAGGGACGAGCAGTACTTC
CDR3aa: CSVVTWDTRDEQYF

d_gene: TRBD1
j_gene: TRBJ1-2
v_gene: TRBV6-5
abundance: few
CDR3nt: TGTGCCAGCAGAGCTCCCGGACAGGGGCATGGCTACACCTTC
CDR3aa: CASRAPGQGHGYTF

d_gene: -
j_gene: TRBJ1-2
v_gene: TRBV27
abundance: -
CDR3nt: TGTGCCAGCAGTTTCGTGGGCCTTATCAACTACACCTTC
CDR3aa: CASSFVGLINYTF

d_gene: TRBD1
j_gene: TRBJ1-2
v_gene: TRBV7-9
abundance: -
CDR3nt: TGTGCCAGCAGCCCATGGACAGGTTCTAACTATGGCTACACCTTC
CDR3aa: CASSPWTGSNYGYTF

d_gene: -
j_gene: TRBJ2-4
v_gene: TRBV7-8
abundance: -
CDR3nt: TGTGCCAGCAGTTCAGGGGTGGCCAAAAACATTCAGTACTTC
CDR3aa: CASSSGVAKNIQYF

d_gene: TRBD2
j_gene: TRBJ2-7
v_gene: TRBV4-1
abundance: -
CDR3nt: TGCGCCAGCAGCCAGGGGACTAGCTATGACTCCTACGAGCAGTACTTC
CDR3aa: CASSQGTSYDSYEQYF

d_gene: -
j_gene: TRBJ1-5
v_gene: TRBV5-1
abundance: -
CDR3nt: TGCGCCAGCAGCCCCGGGGGGGGAAACAATCAGCCCCAGCATTTT
CDR3aa: CASSPGGGNNQPQHF

d_gene: TRBD1
j_gene: TRBJ1-5
v_gene: TRBV6-5
abundance: -
CDR3nt: TGTGCCAGGGTGGACAGGTTTAGCAATCAGCCCCAGCATTTT
CDR3aa: CARVDRFSNQPQHF

d_gene: TRBD1
j_gene: TRBJ1-5
v_gene: TRBV3-1/TRBV3-2
abundance: -
CDR3nt: TGTGCCAGCAGCCCCGGTCCCTCGGGACAGTTGGGAAATCAGCCCCAGCATTTT
CDR3aa: CASSPGPSGQLGNQPQHF

d_gene: -
j_gene: TRBJ2-7
v_gene: TRBV10-3
abundance: -
CDR3nt: TGTGCCATCAGTGAGTCGATATCTTCGGGTTACGAGCAGTACTTC
CDR3aa: CAISESISSGYEQYF

d_gene: TRBD1
j_gene: TRBJ1-1
v_gene: TRBV4-3
abundance: -
CDR3nt: TGCGCCAGCAGCCAACTGACAGGGGTGAGCACTGAAGCTTTCTTT
CDR3aa: CASSQLTGVSTEAFF

d_gene: TRBD1
j_gene: TRBJ1-2
v_gene: TRBV7-6
abundance: -
CDR3nt: TGTGCCAGCAGCTTAGGGGATACAGGGGGAAAAAAAGGCTACACCTTC
CDR3aa: CASSLGDTGGKKGYTF

d_gene: TRBD2
j_gene: TRBJ2-5
v_gene: TRBV5-4
abundance: -
CDR3nt: TGTGCCAGCAGCCGGGGGGGGCAAGAGACCCAGTACTTC
CDR3aa: CASSRGGQETQYF

d_gene: TRBD1
j_gene: TRBJ2-1
v_gene: TRBV14
abundance: -
CDR3nt: TGTGCCAGCAGTCCTCGGGCCAGGGGGCCCTACAATGAGCAGTTCTTC
CDR3aa: CASSPRARGPYNEQFF

d_gene: -
j_gene: TRBJ1-2
v_gene: TRBV7-9
abundance: -
CDR3nt: TGTGCCAGCAGCCCCGGACAGCCTAATAACTATGGCTACACCTTC
CDR3aa: CASSPGQPNNYGYTF

d_gene: -
j_gene: TRBJ2-4
v_gene: TRBV14
abundance: -
CDR3nt: TGTGCCAGCAGCCGACACCCCCATGCTAACATTCAGTACTTC
CDR3aa: CASSRHPHANIQYF

d_gene: -
j_gene: TRBJ1-5
v_gene: TRBV2
abundance: -
CDR3nt: TGTGCCAGCAATGCGGCGGGGAGTCAGCCCCAGCATTTT
CDR3aa: CASNAAGSQPQHF

d_gene: -
j_gene: TRBJ2-1
v_gene: TRBV5-4
abundance: -
CDR3nt: TGTGCCAGCAGCACTCGAGAAAACAATGAGCAGTTCTTC
CDR3aa: CASSTRENNEQFF

d_gene: -
j_gene: TRBJ2-7
v_gene: TRBV19
abundance: -
CDR3nt: TGTGCCAGTAGCCGATCGGGGGCCTACGAGCAGTACTTC
CDR3aa: CASSRSGAYEQYF

d_gene: TRBD2
j_gene: TRBJ2-7
v_gene: TRBV5-1
abundance: few
CDR3nt: TGCGCCAGCAGCTCCACTAGCGGGGGACTAAATGGCGAGCAGTACTTC
CDR3aa: CASSSTSGGLNGEQYF